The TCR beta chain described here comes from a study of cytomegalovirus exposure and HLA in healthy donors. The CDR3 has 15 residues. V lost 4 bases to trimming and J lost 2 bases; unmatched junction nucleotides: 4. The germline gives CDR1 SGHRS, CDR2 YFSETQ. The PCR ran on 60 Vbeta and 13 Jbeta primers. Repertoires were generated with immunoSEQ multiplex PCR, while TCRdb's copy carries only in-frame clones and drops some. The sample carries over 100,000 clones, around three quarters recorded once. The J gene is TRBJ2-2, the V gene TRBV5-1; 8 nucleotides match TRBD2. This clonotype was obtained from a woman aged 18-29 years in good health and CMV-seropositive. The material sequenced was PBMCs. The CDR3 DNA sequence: TGCGCCAGCAGCCTTAGCGGGGTCAACACCGGGGAGCTGTTTTTT. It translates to CASSLSGVNTGELFF.